The 21 T cell receptor beta chains below were found in one sample sequenced in a study of chemoradiotherapy in HPV16-positive cancers. Clones were read by immunoSEQ multiplex PCR, and TCRdb kept only the in-frame ones, dropping some. The table shows some 10,000 clones, with roughly 70% occurring only once. The sample was collected from a patient who underwent chemoradiotherapy. The receptors here all came from a human donor with HPV-associated anogenital cancer.

The chain has TRBV20-1 and TRBJ1-2; unclear D gene. The CDR3 length is 11 residues. Trimming pared 0 bases from V and 8 bases from J, leaving 7 bases between. Germline CDR1 is DFQATT and CDR2 is SNEGSKA (reference sequence). CDR3 protein: CSARDDWGYTF. The DNA of the CDR3 is TGCAGTGCTAGAGATGACTGGGGCTACACCTTC.

The CDR3 is CASTQRDPYEQYF. The CDR3 DNA follows: TGTGCCAGCACCCAACGGGACCCCTACGAGCAGTACTTC. The gene calls are TRBV6-1 and TRBJ2-7; tentatively, D is TRBD1 or TRBD2 (5 bases each). Trimming left V 7 bases short and J 2 bases short, with 12 bases between. The germline V gene encodes CDR1 MNHNS and CDR2 SASEGT. The CDR3 totals 13 residues.

The gene calls are TRBV6-6 and TRBJ1-5; D gene unclear. The CDR3 contains 14 residues. In germline, CDR1 is MNHNY, CDR2 SVGAGI (reference sequence). Trimming cost V 1 base and J 0 bases, with 4 bases left between them. For the CDR3, the DNA is TGTGCCAGCAGTTACTTAGATAGCAATCAGCCCCAGCATTTT. The encoded protein is CASSYLDSNQPQHF.

The gene calls are TRBV4-1 and TRBJ2-3; 15 bases are a match to TRBD2. V shed 1 base, J shed 3 bases, and the junction held 11 bases outside the gene matches. The CDR3 contains 20 residues. Per germline, CDR1 MGHRA and CDR2 YSYEKL. The CDR3 coding sequence is TGCGCCAGCAGCCAAGCCCTACCGGGACTAGCGGGGGGCGGGACAGATACGCAGTATTTT. Protein: CASSQALPGLAGGGTDTQYF.

The gene calls are TRBV5-1 and TRBJ1-2; the match to TRBD1 covers 7 bases. The CDR3 is 14 amino acids. The V and J ends lost 1 base and 6 bases, in that order; junction bases with no gene match: 6. From germline, CDR1 is SGHRS and CDR2 YFSETQ. The CDR3 DNA follows: TGCGCCAGCAGCTTGAAACAGGGGATTGATGGCTACACCTTC. It encodes CASSLKQGIDGYTF. The variable domain in full, with the rest retrieved from reference TRBV5-1 and TRBJ1-2, is KAGVTQTPRYLIKTRGQQVTLSCSPISGHRSVSWYQQTPGQGLQFLFEYFSETQRNKGNFPGRFSGRQFSNSRSEMNVSTLELGDSALYLCASSLKQGIDGYTFGSGTRLTVV.

The chain recombines TRBV5-6 with TRBJ2-5; possible D gene TRBD2, 6 bases. This CDR3 is built from 16 residues. Germline CDR1 SGHDT, CDR2 YYEEEE. V was clipped by 1 base and J by 3 bases, with 16 bases between them. CDR3: CASSLSHRGWEETQYF. CDR3 sequence (DNA): TGTGCCAGCAGCTTGTCTCATCGGGGGTGGGAAGAGACCCAGTACTTC.

This clone showed up just a few times. This chain uses TRBV7-2 with TRBJ2-1, with TRBD1 as a possible D gene (6 bases). V lost 4 bases and J lost 7, with 11 bases in between. CDR3 length: 13 amino acids. Germline V gene sequence: CDR1 SGHTA, CDR2 FQGNSA. CDR3 nucleotide sequence: TGTGCCAGCAGCTCCCCAGGGGAGAATGAGCAGTTCTTC. Amino acid sequence: CASSSPGENEQFF.

The chain combines TRBV10-1 with TRBJ2-7, with 10 bases that match TRBD1. Trimming cost V 6 bases and J 6 bases; bases outside gene matches: 8. CDR1 and CDR2 (germline): WNHNN, SYGVQD (reference sequence). This CDR3 comprises 14 residues. CDR3 bases: TGCGCCAGCAGCGCCGTGACAGGGGGCCGCGAGCAGTACTTC. It codes for CASSAVTGGREQYF.

This sequence joins TRBV5-4 and TRBJ2-5; a weak D match, TRBD2 (6 bases). This CDR3 contains 15 residues. Looked up from germline, CDR1 is SGHNT and CDR2 is YYREEE (reference sequence). Trimming took off 4 bases at V and 2 bases at J, with 15 bases between the two ends. The CDR3 nucleotides are TGTGCCAGCAGCCCCGGAGGGACGCGTCAAGAGACCCAGTACTTC. Translated, it gives CASSPGGTRQETQYF.

The genes are TRBV7-7 and TRBJ2-3; TRBD2 aligns across 7 bases. The germline V gene has CDR1 SSHAT and CDR2 FNYEAQ (reference sequence). This CDR3 has 14 residues. J was trimmed by 1 base and V by 8 bases; bases with no gene match: 6. Written as DNA, the CDR3 is TGTGCCAGCTCGCTGGCGGGGGGCACAGATACGCAGTATTTT. Its translation is CASSLAGGTDTQYF. Together with reference TRBV7-7 and TRBJ2-3, the CDR3 gives the full variable domain: GAGVSQSPRYKVTKRGQDVTLRCDPISSHATLYWYQQALGQGPEFLTYFNYEAQPDKSGLPSDRFSAERPEGSISTLTIQRTEQRDSAMYRCASSLAGGTDTQYFGPGTRLTVL.

This sequence joins TRBV9 and TRBJ2-1, with D perhaps matching TRBD1 (7 bases). The CDR3 totals 15 residues. In germline, CDR1 is SGDLS, CDR2 YYNGEE. V shed 2 bases and J shed 3 bases, with 12 bases lying between them. The CDR3 sequence is CASSVGGQYYNEQFF. In nucleotides, the CDR3 is TGTGCCAGCAGCGTGGGGGGACAGTACTACAATGAGCAGTTCTTC.

The chain carries TRBV5-6 and TRBJ1-1; TRBD1 is a possible D gene (5 bases). V lost 4 bases and J lost 4, with 14 bases in between. Germline values: CDR1 SGHDT, CDR2 YYEEEE. CDR3 length: 14 residues. This CDR3 reads CASSRPGAGTEAFF. CDR3 sequence (DNA): TGTGCCAGCAGCAGGCCCGGGGCCGGCACTGAAGCTTTCTTT.

The rearrangement uses TRBV6-5 and TRBJ1-5; maybe TRBD1 (5 bases). V was shortened by 6 bases and J by 3 bases, with 9 bases between the two germline ends. CDR3 length equals 13 residues. Looked up from germline, CDR1 is MNHEY and CDR2 is SVGAGI. CDR3 in DNA: TGTGCCAGCAGCTTGGGGGTCAATCAGCCCCAGCATTTT. Its translation: CASSLGVNQPQHF.

The chain joins TRBV11-2 to TRBJ1-6; no clear D gene. CDR3 length: 14 residues. Germline V CDR1 and CDR2: SGHAT, FQNNGV. V lost 4 bases and J lost 9, with 13 bases in between. The CDR3 DNA reads TGTGCCAGCAGCTCATCAGGTTGGGGTTCACCCCTCCACTTT. It yields the protein CASSSSGWGSPLHF.

The CDR3 region is CASSQGPSYEQYF. The CDR3 nucleotides are TGCGCCAGCAGCCAAGGTCCCTCCTACGAGCAGTACTTC. The chain is built from TRBV4-1 and TRBJ2-7; D gene ambiguous. Germline values: CDR1 MGHRA, CDR2 YSYEKL. This CDR3 comprises 13 residues. V lost 1 base, J lost 0 bases, and 4 bases lay in between.

The rearrangement links TRBV11-1 to TRBJ2-5; either TRBD1 or TRBD2 may fit D (5 bases each). The germline V gene has CDR1 SGHAT and CDR2 FQDESV (reference sequence). The CDR3 covers 13 residues. Trimming took off 1 base at V and 7 bases at J, with 10 bases between the two ends. DNA of the CDR3: TGTGCCAGCAGCTTAGGGGACCCGGGGACCCAGTACTTC. It specifies CASSLGDPGTQYF. Looking up the rest from reference TRBV11-1 and TRBJ2-5 gives the full variable domain: EAEVAQSPRYKITEKSQAVAFWCDPISGHATLYWYRQILGQGPELLVQFQDESVVDDSQLPKDRFSAERLKGVDSTLKIQPAELGDSAMYLCASSLGDPGTQYFGPGTRLLVL.

This chain links TRBV19 with TRBJ2-7, with TRBD2 identical over 10 bases. From germline, CDR1 is LNHDA and CDR2 SQIVND (reference sequence). Trimming cost V 6 bases and J 5 bases; bases outside gene matches: 1. This CDR3 has 12 residues. CDR3 sequence reads: CASRGLANEQYF. The CDR3 nucleotides read TGTGCCAGTAGGGGACTAGCGAACGAGCAGTACTTC.

V gene TRBV6-5 combines with J gene TRBJ2-1; D call uncertain. The CDR3 is 11 amino acids. Trimming removed 6 bases from V and 5 bases from J, with 5 bases in between. Per the germline V gene, CDR1 is MNHEY and CDR2 is SVGAGI. The CDR3 DNA follows: TGTGCCAGCAGCGGCAACAATGAGCAGTTCTTC. It encodes CASSGNNEQFF.

This rearrangement joins TRBV27 to TRBJ1-1, with TRBD1 matching 7 bases. The germline V gene encodes CDR1 MNHEY and CDR2 SMNVEV (reference sequence). This CDR3 spans 14 amino acids. J gave up 6 bases and V 4 bases, and 8 bases lay outside the gene matches. The chain's CDR3 is CASSYQGGASEAFF. CDR3 bases: TGTGCCAGCAGTTACCAGGGGGGTGCTTCTGAAGCTTTCTTT.

The CDR3 sequence is CASSMDRAGANVLTF. CDR3 nucleotide sequence: TGTGCCAGTAGTATGGACAGGGCTGGGGCCAACGTCCTGACTTTC. The rearrangement uses TRBV19 and TRBJ2-6, with TRBD1 matching over 8 bases. Losses at the gene ends were 3 bases for V and 2 bases for J; bases not matched to a gene: 0. The CDR3 consists of 15 residues. The V gene's germline CDR1 is LNHDA and CDR2 SQIVND (reference sequence).

This clone appeared a single time. The CDR3 sequence: CASSLDGINYGYTF. CDR3 DNA sequence: TGTGCCAGCAGCTTAGATGGGATTAACTATGGCTACACCTTC. The chain combines TRBV7-8 with TRBJ1-2, with D unresolved. Germline V CDR1 and CDR2: SGHVS, FQNEAQ. The CDR3 has 14 amino acids. The V gene lost 1 base and the J gene lost 1 base, with 7 bases spanning the gap.